One TCR beta chain is described in this entry. Followed over time, Seattle patients had been enrolled while infection was active. Method: immunoSEQ multiplex PCR; TCRdb's copy keeps in-frame clones and lacks some. The data hold hundreds of thousands of clones, with more than 75% observed a single time. This specimen comes from a study of blood T cell repertoires in COVID-19. Study overall: T cells, B-cell-depleted T cells, or PBMCs provided the cDNA or gDNA that served as material.

CDR3 size: 15 residues. Germline V gene data show CDR1 as SGHRS and CDR2 as YFSETQ. V lost 0 bases to trimming and J lost 6 bases, with 15 bases between them. Material: peripheral blood. V is TRBV5-1 and J is TRBJ1-1, with D possibly TRBD1 on 5 matching bases. This TCR derives from a woman aged 60-75 years with COVID-19, enrolled during active disease. The CDR3 sequence: CASSLVGLLGAEAFF. The CDR3 DNA reads as TGCGCCAGCAGCTTGGTGGGACTTTTGGGCGCTGAAGCTTTCTTT.